The rows below give T cell receptor beta chains drawn from one sample of a study of cytomegalovirus exposure and HLA in healthy donors. The method was immunoSEQ multiplex PCR; TCRdb's version includes in-frame clones alone and lacks a portion of them. This table holds under 130,000 clones, nearly 85% found once. The sequenced sample consisted of PBMCs. Receptor source: a man between 18 and 35 years old in good health and CMV-seronegative. CDR3s leave out the opening cysteine and the closing phenylalanine or tryptophan. D genes are given only for firm matches.

V gene: TRBV30; D gene: NA; CDR3 length: 16; CDR3 protein: AGPEESGAHFWNQPQH
V gene: TRBV12-5; D gene: NA; CDR3 length: 13; CDR3 protein: ASGFGGAMLDGYT
V gene: TRBV21-1; D gene: NA; CDR3 length: 14; CDR3 protein: ASSNTPGQGSYEQY
V gene: TRBV20-1; D gene: TRBD1; CDR3 length: 9; CDR3 protein: SAAGGNEQF
V gene: TRBV5-1; D gene: TRBD1; CDR3 length: 12; CDR3 protein: ASSSTGSGNTIY
V gene: TRBV11-3; D gene: NA; CDR3 length: 14; CDR3 protein: ASSLGYRAFSSEAF
V gene: TRBV9; D gene: TRBD1; CDR3 length: 13; CDR3 protein: ASSEGQGSGNTIY
V gene: TRBV5-4; D gene: NA; CDR3 length: 12; CDR3 protein: ASSYRQGDYGYT
V gene: TRBV9; D gene: NA; CDR3 length: 12; CDR3 protein: ASSATRMFGELF
V gene: TRBV27; D gene: TRBD1; CDR3 length: 14; CDR3 protein: ASHPGQGRGGYEQY
V gene: TRBV27; D gene: NA; CDR3 length: 11; CDR3 protein: ASSLRSNYGYT
V gene: TRBV19; D gene: TRBD2; CDR3 length: 13; CDR3 protein: ASISAGGPNNEQF
V gene: TRBV20-1; D gene: NA; CDR3 length: 6; CDR3 protein: SAGGVT
V gene: TRBV30; D gene: NA; CDR3 length: 9; CDR3 protein: AWSLGGPQH
V gene: TRBV6-5; D gene: TRBD1; CDR3 length: 11; CDR3 protein: ASSYGTGGEQY
V gene: TRBV2; D gene: TRBD1; CDR3 length: 12; CDR3 protein: ASRDRGPYNEQF
V gene: TRBV7-9; D gene: TRBD2; CDR3 length: 13; CDR3 protein: ASSPGTSGSDEQF
V gene: TRBV5-6; D gene: TRBD2; CDR3 length: 10; CDR3 protein: ASSHGLAGQY
V gene: TRBV28; D gene: TRBD2; CDR3 length: 13; CDR3 protein: ASPSSGSSYNEQF
V gene: TRBV19; D gene: NA; CDR3 length: 16; CDR3 protein: ASSMRVWAPGRVTEAF
V gene: TRBV30; D gene: TRBD1; CDR3 length: 12; CDR3 protein: AWRGQLANYGYT
V gene: TRBV30; D gene: TRBD1; CDR3 length: 12; CDR3 protein: AWTVTGSGNIQY
V gene: TRBV11-2; D gene: NA; CDR3 length: 9; CDR3 protein: ASSFLLEQY
V gene: TRBV5-1; D gene: TRBD1; CDR3 length: 12; CDR3 protein: ASRPSGGQETQY
V gene: TRBV4-3; D gene: NA; CDR3 length: 12; CDR3 protein: ASSRWAGSETQY
V gene: TRBV7-9; D gene: NA; CDR3 length: 13; CDR3 protein: ASSLIGGPGETQY
V gene: TRBV5-1; D gene: TRBD1; CDR3 length: 14; CDR3 protein: ASSLEPTGGEQPQH
V gene: TRBV5-1; D gene: TRBD2; CDR3 length: 14; CDR3 protein: ASSSARTSGTDTQY
V gene: TRBV5-6; D gene: TRBD1; CDR3 length: 12; CDR3 protein: ASSGSGQGNEQF
V gene: TRBV12-5; D gene: NA; CDR3 length: 13; CDR3 protein: ASGLSGRLYNEQF
V gene: TRBV4-1; D gene: TRBD2; CDR3 length: 13; CDR3 protein: ASSQGAGGTYEQY
V gene: TRBV5-4; D gene: TRBD1; CDR3 length: 13; CDR3 protein: ASTQGEGLFYEQY
V gene: TRBV6-1; D gene: TRBD1; CDR3 length: 12; CDR3 protein: ASSSPTGTSGYT
V gene: TRBV21-1; D gene: NA; CDR3 length: 14; CDR3 protein: ASSKPRLAQTYEQY
V gene: TRBV6-5; D gene: NA; CDR3 length: 13; CDR3 protein: ASSYQADRDEKLF
V gene: TRBV19; D gene: NA; CDR3 length: 11; CDR3 protein: ASSMGTNTEAF
V gene: TRBV4-3; D gene: TRBD1; CDR3 length: 13; CDR3 protein: ASGNRDSLYNEQF
V gene: TRBV6-4; D gene: TRBD2; CDR3 length: 12; CDR3 protein: ASSVAGGPNEQF
V gene: TRBV5-5; D gene: NA; CDR3 length: 13; CDR3 protein: ASSLMQATNYGYT
V gene: TRBV27; D gene: TRBD2; CDR3 length: 13; CDR3 protein: ASSLIAGIGNEQF
V gene: TRBV10-1; D gene: TRBD1; CDR3 length: 14; CDR3 protein: ASSPGGAASTDTQY
V gene: TRBV15; D gene: NA; CDR3 length: 10; CDR3 protein: ATSRDREPQH
V gene: TRBV6-1; D gene: TRBD1; CDR3 length: 12; CDR3 protein: ASSERTGFTEAF
V gene: TRBV15; D gene: NA; CDR3 length: 14; CDR3 protein: ATSGAGTGGKDTQY
V gene: TRBV29-1; D gene: NA; CDR3 length: 9; CDR3 protein: SVRDSYEQY
V gene: TRBV5-1; D gene: TRBD1; CDR3 length: 12; CDR3 protein: ASSLAGGNEKLF
V gene: TRBV11-2; D gene: NA; CDR3 length: 14; CDR3 protein: ASSIGSWAHTGELF
V gene: TRBV6-4; D gene: TRBD1; CDR3 length: 12; CDR3 protein: ASSWDRGPYEQY
V gene: TRBV28; D gene: TRBD2; CDR3 length: 17; CDR3 protein: ASSSPRTSGLYLTDTQY
V gene: TRBV4-3; D gene: NA; CDR3 length: 11; CDR3 protein: ASSQDGDYGYT
V gene: TRBV28; D gene: NA; CDR3 length: 13; CDR3 protein: ASSYVGHSGQPQH